The present T cell receptor (beta chain) was sequenced within a study of shared clonotypes between healthy human individuals (dated by TCRdb to between 2020 and 2021). In terms of the full investigation: The cohort included three men and a couple of women between 18 and 49 years of age. For each donor, three plates each were used for CD4 naive and CD4 memory, two plates were used for CD8 naive, and one plate was used for CD8 memory. To estimate repertoire size and how much clonotype sharing occurs between individuals, the study deeply sequenced the blood TCR repertoires of five healthy adults. Per donor, leukapheresis produced somewhere between about 0.94 and 8.9 billion PBMCs. Libraries were prepared and TCR repertoires were sequenced by different laboratories using diverse techniques, in order to increase sequencing depth and limit assay-specific biases.

As encoded in the germline V gene (reference sequence), CDR1 is LNHDA while CDR2 is SQIVND. V drops 3 bases and J drops 3 bases, leaving 11 bases in between. The CDR3, cysteine through phenylalanine, is 15 amino acids long. CDR3 DNA only is kept here, 45 bases in frame from base 1. Points on this clone: Its antigen remains unidentified. Within one base of it there is no much larger clone, and no base qualities were kept.

Overall results and qualifications from the work: Higher generation probabilities were observed for clonotypes shared by all four sorted-subset donors than for non-shared clonotypes. Estimated clonotype richness was generally larger for naive than for memory subsets. Pairwise subsampling led to the expectation that sequencing depth would affect the degree of clonotype sharing among donors. Sampling was restricted to blood, and TCR repertoires in tissues likely differ from the TCR repertoires found in blood. Rarefaction of sorted-subset datasets indicated incomplete sequencing despite the large sequencing depth. When several donors were compared, the shared fraction of clonotypes was 5% to 6.5% for naive CD4, approximately 3.3% for naive CD8, 2% to 2.5% for memory CD4, and about 0.36% for memory CD8. Because the study included a small number of donors, the genetic and exposure-history diversity represented was limited.

Donors were healthy HIV-negative adults with no recently reported acute infections or vaccinations. Only Caucasian adults living in Nashville, Tennessee, USA were represented among the donors. CD4+ T cells were enriched through magnetic negative selection, after which naive cells were positively selected on CD45RA and the remaining negative fraction served as the memory subset. After blood collection by leukapheresis, PBMCs were isolated using Ficoll-Histopaque density gradient centrifugation and then cryopreserved in the vapor phase of liquid nitrogen. Analytical flow cytometry was used to check the purity and quantity of every magnetically sorted T cell population. Genomic DNA was isolated from each sorted fraction and quantified by UV absorbance on a Nanodrop 2000c. Using the deep immunoSEQ assay, TCR CDR3 regions were amplified from genomic DNA by multiplex PCR. Extracted genomic DNA from each cell subset was distributed evenly across all wells of several immunoSEQ 96-well plates, and each plate was treated as a replicate. For sorted subsets, each replicate PCR was loaded with 200 ng genomic DNA, equivalent to some 31,000 T cell genomes. The purified libraries were quantified using a Qubit 3.0 fluorometer, sized with a Bioanalyzer 2100, and then quantified again using the KAPA Library Quantification kit. Every immunoSEQ 96-well plate was sequenced on a separate single-read 150-cycle Illumina NextSeq 550 flow cell. In the authors' own workflow: The immunoSEQ output contained only junctional sequences without quality scores, so filtering could not match that applied to full-length reads. To assign V/J genes and CDR3, sequences were annotated against IMGT germline references using PyIR, a Python wrapper for IgBLAST v1.9. Any read was removed if the V/J assignment was weak (E-value above 1e-6), the CDR3 was missing, or the read contained stop codons, out-of-frame junctions, or ambiguous translated residues. V3J clonotypes were defined by identical inferred V gene, J gene, and CDR3 amino acid sequence. Percentage overlap between repertoires was computed as shared unique clonotypes divided by the size of the smaller repertoire. Repertoire richness was assessed with RTK rarefaction, the Chao1 estimator, and Recon v2.1 estimates of unobserved clonotypes. Generation probabilities for all TCRbeta clonotypes obtained by the gDNA method from a handful of donors were computed using OLGA. TCRdb stores this immuneACCESS table with in-frame sequences only. Part of the clones is absent; in the studies checked, under half of the shortfall reflects unresolved V genes, and no reason is known for the rest. The V and J calls and the clone size are those of that table, but D and trimming were determined from the DNA. In all, the sample holds about 1.4 million clones, and around 95% of those were seen once. The top ten clonotypes cover roughly 1.2% of the sample.

The sample was naive CD4+ T cells sorted from blood. The intended sense of this specimen's cell subset or site label: CD45RA+ positively selected. The sequence was collected from a man aged 30 to 45 in good health. The chain was built from TRBV19 and TRBJ2-2, with an unclear D gene assignment. The nucleotides read TGTGCCAGTAGTATCCACGGACGGGACACCGGGGAGCTGTTTTTT. Its translation reads: CASSIHGRDTGELFF. Joined to the reference TRBV19 and TRBJ2-2 proteins, this CDR3 gives the full variable domain: DGGITQSPKYLFRKEGQNVTLSCEQNLNHDAMYWYRQDPGQGLRLIYYSQIVNDFQKGDIAEGYSVSREKKESFPLTVTSAQKNPTAFYLCASSIHGRDTGELFFGEGSRLTVL.